This T cell receptor beta chain appears in the sequencing data of a study of Graves' ophthalmopathy and Graves' hyperthyroidism. V lost 7 bases and J lost 3, with 18 bases in between. The CDR3 is made up of 16 amino acids. Looked up from germline, CDR1 is KGHDR and CDR2 is SFDVKD. Transcripts of RNA were the source for amplifying TCR beta CDR3 regions. RT-PCR with HTBI primers came first, then second-round multiplex PCR. TCRdb independently ran MiXCR on the multiplex PCR reads; one entry per CDR3 protein. Among approximately 50,000 distinct CDR3 sequences listed, over 45% were seen once. The TCR comes from an adult man with Graves' ophthalmopathy. The material sequenced was peripheral blood. The chain recombines TRBV24-1 with TRBJ2-4; a possible D gene is TRBD1 (5 bases). The CDR3 DNA is TGTGCCACCAGCGGTGCCTTAGGGGATGGCAAAAACATTCAGTACTTC. It yields the protein CATSGALGDGKNIQYF.